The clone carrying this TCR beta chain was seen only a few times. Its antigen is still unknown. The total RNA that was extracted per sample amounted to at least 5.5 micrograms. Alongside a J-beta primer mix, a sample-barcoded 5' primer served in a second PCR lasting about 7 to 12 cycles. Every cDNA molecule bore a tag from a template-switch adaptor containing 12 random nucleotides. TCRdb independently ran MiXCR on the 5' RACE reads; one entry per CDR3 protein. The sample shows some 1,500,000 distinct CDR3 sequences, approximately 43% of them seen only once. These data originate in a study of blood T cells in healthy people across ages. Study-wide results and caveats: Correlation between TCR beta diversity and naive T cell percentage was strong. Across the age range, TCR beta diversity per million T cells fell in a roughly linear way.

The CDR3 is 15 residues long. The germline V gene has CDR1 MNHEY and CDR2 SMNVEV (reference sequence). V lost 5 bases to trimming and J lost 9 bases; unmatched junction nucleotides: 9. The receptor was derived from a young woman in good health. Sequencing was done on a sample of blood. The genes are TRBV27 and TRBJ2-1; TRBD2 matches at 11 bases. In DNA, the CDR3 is TGTGCCAGCAGTCTTTTAGCGGGAGGGCCCAGTGAGCAGTTCTTC. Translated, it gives CASSLLAGGPSEQFF.